The clone carrying this T cell receptor beta chain showed up just a few times. The antigen is unknown. This sample is part of a study of T-cell memory formation after mild COVID-19. Overall study: Most TCR clusters belonged to a single donor. Study-wide findings and caveats: Mainly in CM and EM were contracting CD4+ clones; CD8+ were in EMRA.

Trimming left V 7 bases short and J 5 bases short, with 16 bases between. The CDR3 runs 14 residues. CDR1 is SGHRS, CDR2 YFSETQ, per germline. TCRdb re-derived calls from the 5' RACE reads in MiXCR, one entry per CDR3 protein. Of about 620,000 distinct CDR3 sequences in the sample, about 20% were seen once. The clonotype comes from an adult woman who had mild COVID-19 (a few samples of this study predate the infection). Cell type and time point are not known. What was sequenced was PBMCs or a T cell subset sorted from them (not recorded which). This chain joins TRBV5-1 and TRBJ2-1; D unclear. The CDR3 nucleotides read TGCGCCAGCTCCCCCGACGGGCTGCACAATGAGCAGTTCTTC. Its protein product is CASSPDGLHNEQFF.